These 19 T cell receptor beta chains share one sample of origin, sequenced in a study of OX40 agonist ivuxolimab in advanced cancers. Here immunoSEQ multiplex PCR was the method, and the copy in TCRdb shows in-frame clones only, minus some. The repertoire holds roughly 58,000 clones, with around 85% as singletons. The sample was CD4+ or CD8+ T cells sorted from blood, taken in a trial of the OX40 agonist ivuxolimab. The source is an adult with an advanced solid tumor such as melanoma, head and neck, liver or kidney cancer.

Only a few counts were recorded for this clone. The chain is built from TRBV19 and TRBJ1-2; D not certain. Germline lookup yields CDR1 LNHDA and CDR2 SQIVND (reference sequence). This CDR3 region has 18 residues. Trimming shortened V by 1 base and J by 5 bases, and 23 bases separated the two germline ends. CDR3 sequence: CASSIAFRVGDLGYGYTF. CDR3 sequence (DNA): TGTGCCAGTAGTATAGCGTTCCGGGTAGGAGACCTGGGTTATGGCTACACCTTC. Drawing the rest from reference TRBV19 and TRBJ1-2, the complete variable domain is DGGITQSPKYLFRKEGQNVTLSCEQNLNHDAMYWYRQDPGQGLRLIYYSQIVNDFQKGDIAEGYSVSREKKESFPLTVTSAQKNPTAFYLCASSIAFRVGDLGYGYTFGSGTRLTVV.

The rearrangement links TRBV5-1 to TRBJ2-3; D gene uncertain. V shed 1 base and J shed 4 bases, with 4 bases lying between them. The CDR3 sequence is 12 residues long. The V gene's germline CDR1 is SGHRS and CDR2 YFSETQ. CDR3 nucleotides: TGCGCCAGCAGCTTGATTGCAGATACGCAGTATTTT. As protein: CASSLIADTQYF. The full variable domain, rest sourced from reference TRBV5-1 and TRBJ2-3, is KAGVTQTPRYLIKTRGQQVTLSCSPISGHRSVSWYQQTPGQGLQFLFEYFSETQRNKGNFPGRFSGRQFSNSRSEMNVSTLELGDSALYLCASSLIADTQYFGPGTRLTVL.

The rearrangement uses TRBV7-8 and TRBJ2-7; D is ambiguous. Trimming took 1 base from V and 5 from J, leaving 12 bases between them. Germline values: CDR1 SGHVS, CDR2 FQNEAQ. The CDR3 spans 14 residues. CDR3 coding DNA: TGTGCCAGCAGCTTAGGAGTGGGGATCCACGAGCAGTACTTC. Amino acid sequence: CASSLGVGIHEQYF.

The V gene is TRBV6-1, the J gene TRBJ2-7, with 8 positions matching TRBD1. Germline CDR1 and CDR2: MNHNS and SASEGT. V was pared by 0 bases and J by 4 bases, with 5 bases of the junction left unmatched. The CDR3 sequence is 15 residues long. CDR3 nucleotide sequence: TGTGCCAGCAGTGAAGCCCCCACAGGGGGTTACGAGCAGTACTTC. It codes for CASSEAPTGGYEQYF.

This clone was detected only a few times. This chain connects TRBV7-3 to TRBJ2-1; possibly TRBD1 for D (5 bases). CDR1 and CDR2 from the germline V gene are SGHTA and FQGTGA. V lost 0 bases and J lost 0, with 6 bases in between. The CDR3 is made up of 15 amino acids. Here the CDR3 reads CASSLTGDSYNEQFF. The CDR3 DNA is TGTGCCAGCAGCTTAACAGGGGACTCCTACAATGAGCAGTTCTTC.

The chain links TRBV6-6 to TRBJ1-5, with 10 bases that match TRBD1. Germline V CDR1 and CDR2: MNHNY, SVGAGI (reference sequence). The CDR3 length is 14 residues. The ends lost 2 bases at V and 6 bases at J; junction bases unmatched: 1. The CDR3 here is CASSYGDRGQPQHF. The CDR3 DNA sequence: TGTGCCAGCAGTTACGGGGACAGGGGTCAGCCCCAGCATTTT.

The rearrangement uses TRBV5-6 and TRBJ2-5, with a tentative D call TRBD2 (5 bases). The length of the CDR3 is 15 residues. Trimming removed 4 bases from V and 4 bases from J, with 17 bases in between. Germline values: CDR1 SGHDT, CDR2 YYEEEE. This CDR3 reads CASSLLTAGRETQYF. The CDR3 DNA sequence: TGTGCCAGCAGCCTCCTTACGGCTGGGAGAGAGACCCAGTACTTC. The full variable domain, in which reference TRBV5-6 and TRBJ2-5 provide the parts outside the CDR3, is DAGVTQSPTHLIKTRGQQVTLRCSPKSGHDTVSWYQQALGQGPQFIFQYYEEEERQRGNFPDRFSGHQFPNYSSELNVNALLLGDSALYLCASSLLTAGRETQYFGPGTRLLVL.

This sequence joins TRBV20-1 and TRBJ2-1, with D possibly TRBD1 on 6 matching bases. There are 11 residues in the CDR3. Germline loops: CDR1 DFQATT, CDR2 SNEGSKA (reference sequence). V was clipped by 6 bases and J by 5 bases, with 8 bases between them. The CDR3 region is CSAGQNNEQFF. As DNA, the CDR3 is TGCAGTGCGGGACAAAACAATGAGCAGTTCTTC.

The chain employs TRBV19 and TRBJ2-2; D is unresolved. CDR3 length: 15 amino acids. CDR1 and CDR2 (germline): LNHDA, SQIVND (reference sequence). Trimming left V 10 bases short and J 0 bases short, with 15 bases between. The CDR3 region has the DNA TGTGCCACTACCCCGGGCTTCGCGAACACCGGGGAGCTGTTTTTT. It yields the protein CATTPGFANTGELFF.

The V and J genes are TRBV27 and TRBJ2-3, with 8 bases aligning to TRBD1. The V gene end was trimmed by 0 bases and the J gene end by 6 bases; junction bases not matched to a gene: 5. The CDR3 consists of 15 residues. From germline, CDR1 is MNHEY and CDR2 SMNVEV (reference sequence). Here the CDR3 reads CASSLSDRVQDTQYF. As DNA, the CDR3 is TGTGCCAGCAGTTTATCGGACAGGGTACAGGATACGCAGTATTTT.

The chain carries TRBV20-1 and TRBJ1-2; 8 positions match TRBD1. Germline values: CDR1 DFQATT, CDR2 SNEGSKA (reference sequence). The CDR3 loop spans 11 amino acids. The V segment lost 3 bases and the J segment 7 bases; nucleotides outside the gene matches: 1. CDR3 residues: CSASQGAGYTF. The CDR3 DNA is TGCAGTGCTAGTCAGGGGGCTGGCTACACCTTC.

The rearrangement joins TRBV6-5 to TRBJ2-7, with 7 bases identical to TRBD2. The germline gives CDR1 MNHEY, CDR2 SVGAGI. The CDR3 length is 15 residues. The V segment lost 5 bases and the J segment 5 bases; nucleotides outside the gene matches: 12. The CDR3 region has the DNA TGTGCCAGCAGTCACCTTGGCGGGAGTGACCACGAGCAGTACTTC. Protein: CASSHLGGSDHEQYF.

This clone was detected only a few times. V is TRBV10-3 and J is TRBJ1-5; the D is unclear. The CDR3 loop spans 15 amino acids. Trimming took 3 bases from V and 0 from J, leaving 9 bases between them. The germline V gene encodes CDR1 ENHRY and CDR2 SYGVKD. CDR3 residues: CAISDGAVSNQPQHF. CDR3 DNA: TGTGCCATCAGTGACGGTGCGGTTAGCAATCAGCCCCAGCATTTT.

CDR3 sequence (DNA): TGTGCCAGCAGCGTAGTCGGGACCTACAATGAGCAGTTCTTC. It is translated as CASSVVGTYNEQFF. V is TRBV9 and J is TRBJ2-1, with D perhaps TRBD2 (5 bases). CDR3 length: 14 residues. CDR1 is SGDLS, CDR2 YYNGEE, per germline. Trimming stripped 0 bases from V and 2 bases from J, with 6 bases between.

This chain joins TRBV6-6 and TRBJ1-2; TRBD1 matches at 7 bases. This CDR3 comprises 14 residues. Trimming took 6 bases from V and 3 from J; bases not matched to a gene: 7. The germline CDR1 and CDR2 sequences are MNHNY and SVGAGI (reference sequence). CDR3 DNA sequence: TGTGCCAGCAGCTCGGGACAGTCGCACTATGGCTACACCTTC. Its translation is CASSSGQSHYGYTF.

The rearrangement uses TRBV5-4 and TRBJ2-1; 9 nucleotides line up with TRBD2. Germline-derived CDR1 and CDR2 are SGHNT and YYREEE (reference sequence). The CDR3 has 16 amino acids. Trimming removed 4 bases from V and 5 bases from J; junction bases left unmatched: 10. CDR3 nucleotides: TGTGCCAGCAGCCCCCTGGGAGCGGGAGGCCACAATGAGCAGTTCTTC. Protein: CASSPLGAGGHNEQFF.

The rearrangement links TRBV27 to TRBJ1-1; D is uncertain. This CDR3 contains 13 residues. Germline CDR1 MNHEY, CDR2 SMNVEV (reference sequence). The V end lost 4 bases, the J end lost 4 bases, and 10 bases lay between the germline ends. This CDR3 is CASSSKGFTEAFF. The CDR3 DNA reads TGTGCCAGCAGTTCGAAAGGTTTCACTGAAGCTTTCTTT.

This clone was recorded only once. J is TRBJ1-4 and V is TRBV19, with D unresolved. Germline CDR1 is LNHDA and CDR2 is SQIVND (reference sequence). The CDR3 sequence is 13 residues long. The V and J ends lost 8 bases and 7 bases respectively, with 14 bases between them. The chain's CDR3 is CASSTGLFEKLFF. Written as DNA, the CDR3 is TGTGCCAGTTCCACGGGCCTTTTTGAAAAACTGTTTTTT.

J is TRBJ1-5 and V is TRBV6-6; TRBD1 matches 10 bases. The CDR3 extends over 15 amino acids. J lost 5 bases, V lost 6 bases, and 7 bases had no gene match. Germline assignment: CDR1 MNHNY and CDR2 SVGAGI (reference sequence). CDR3 sequence reads: CASSTRTGGDQPQHF. The CDR3 DNA is TGTGCCAGCAGCACTAGGACAGGGGGGGATCAGCCCCAGCATTTT.